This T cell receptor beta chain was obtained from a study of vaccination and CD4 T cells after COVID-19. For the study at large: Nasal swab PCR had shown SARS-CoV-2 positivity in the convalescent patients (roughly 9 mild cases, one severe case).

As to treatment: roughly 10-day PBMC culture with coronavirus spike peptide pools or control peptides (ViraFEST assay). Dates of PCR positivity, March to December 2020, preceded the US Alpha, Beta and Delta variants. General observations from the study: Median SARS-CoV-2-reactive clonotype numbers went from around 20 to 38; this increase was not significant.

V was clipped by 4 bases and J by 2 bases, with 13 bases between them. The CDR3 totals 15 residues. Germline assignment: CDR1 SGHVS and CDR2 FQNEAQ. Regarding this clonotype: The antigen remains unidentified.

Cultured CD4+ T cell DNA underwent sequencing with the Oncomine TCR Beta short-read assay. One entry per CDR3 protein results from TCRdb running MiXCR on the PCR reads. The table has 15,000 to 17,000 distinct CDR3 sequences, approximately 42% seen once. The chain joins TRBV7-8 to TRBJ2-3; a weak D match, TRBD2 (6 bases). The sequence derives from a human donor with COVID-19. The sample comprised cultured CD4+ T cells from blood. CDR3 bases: TGTGCCAGCAGCTCTATAGCGGCACACACAGATACGCAGTATTTT. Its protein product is CASSSIAAHTDTQYF. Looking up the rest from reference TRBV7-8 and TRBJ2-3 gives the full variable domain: GAGVSQSPRYKVAKRGQDVALRCDPISGHVSLFWYQQALGQGPEFLTYFQNEAQLDKSGLPSDRFFAERPEGSVSTLKIQRTQQEDSAVYLCASSSIAAHTDTQYFGPGTRLTVL.